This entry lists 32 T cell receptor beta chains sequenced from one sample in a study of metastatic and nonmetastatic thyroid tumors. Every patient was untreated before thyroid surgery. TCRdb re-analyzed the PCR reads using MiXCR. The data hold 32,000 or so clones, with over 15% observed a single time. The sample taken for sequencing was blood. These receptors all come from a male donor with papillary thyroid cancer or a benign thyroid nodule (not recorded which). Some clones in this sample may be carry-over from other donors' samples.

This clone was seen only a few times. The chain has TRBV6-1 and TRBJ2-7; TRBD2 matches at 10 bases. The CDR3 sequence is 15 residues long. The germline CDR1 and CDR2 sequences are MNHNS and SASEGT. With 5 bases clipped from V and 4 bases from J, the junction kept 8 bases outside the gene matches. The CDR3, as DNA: TGTGCCAGCAGTAGGGCTAGCGGGAGTCGGTACGAGCAGTACTTC. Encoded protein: CASSRASGSRYEQYF.

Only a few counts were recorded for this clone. The CDR3 region has the DNA TGCGCCAGCAGCTTTACAGGGGGCTATGGCTACACCTTC. This sequence encodes CASSFTGGYGYTF. The chain combines TRBV5-1 with TRBJ1-2; 8 positions agree with TRBD1. The V and J ends lost 2 bases and 4 bases, in that order; junction bases with no gene match: 1. CDR1 and CDR2 from the germline V gene are SGHRS and YFSETQ. The CDR3 is 13 amino acids.

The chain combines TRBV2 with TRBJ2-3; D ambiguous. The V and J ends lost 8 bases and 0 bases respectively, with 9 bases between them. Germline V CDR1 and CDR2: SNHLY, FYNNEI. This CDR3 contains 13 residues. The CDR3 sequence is CASGPDSTDTQYF. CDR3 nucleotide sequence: TGTGCCAGCGGCCCGGACAGCACAGATACGCAGTATTTT.

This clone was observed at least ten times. This CDR3 is CASRGPNPYEQYF. The CDR3 DNA follows: TGTGCCAGCCGTGGACCGAACCCCTACGAGCAGTACTTC. The V gene is TRBV7-8, the J gene TRBJ2-7; D unclear. This CDR3 spans 13 amino acids. The germline CDR1 and CDR2 sequences are SGHVS and FQNEAQ. Trimming pared 8 bases from V and 2 bases from J, leaving 13 bases between.

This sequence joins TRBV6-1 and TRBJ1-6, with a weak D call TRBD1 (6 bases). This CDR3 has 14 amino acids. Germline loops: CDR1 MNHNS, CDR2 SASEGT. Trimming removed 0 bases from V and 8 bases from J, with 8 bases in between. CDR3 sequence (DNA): TGTGCCAGCAGTGAAGCGGGGGCGCATTCACCCCTCCACTTT. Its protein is CASSEAGAHSPLHF.

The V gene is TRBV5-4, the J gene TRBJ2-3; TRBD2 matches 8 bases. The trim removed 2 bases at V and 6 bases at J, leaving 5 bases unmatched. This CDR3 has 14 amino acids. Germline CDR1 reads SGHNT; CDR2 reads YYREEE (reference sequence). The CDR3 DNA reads TGTGCCAGCAGCTTTCGGGGGGGCGGGGATACGCAGTATTTT. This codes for CASSFRGGGDTQYF. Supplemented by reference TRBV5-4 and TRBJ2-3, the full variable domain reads ETGVTQSPTHLIKTRGQQVTLRCSSQSGHNTVSWYQQALGQGPQFIFQYYREEENGRGNFPPRFSGLQFPNYSSELNVNALELDDSALYLCASSFRGGGDTQYFGPGTRLTVL.

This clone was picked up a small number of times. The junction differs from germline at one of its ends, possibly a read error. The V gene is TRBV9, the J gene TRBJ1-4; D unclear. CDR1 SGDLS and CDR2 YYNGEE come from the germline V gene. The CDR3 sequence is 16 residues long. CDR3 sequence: CTSSPFSSAANEKLFF. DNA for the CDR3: TGTACCAGCAGCCCCTTCTCATCTGCAGCTAATGAAAAACTGTTTTTT.

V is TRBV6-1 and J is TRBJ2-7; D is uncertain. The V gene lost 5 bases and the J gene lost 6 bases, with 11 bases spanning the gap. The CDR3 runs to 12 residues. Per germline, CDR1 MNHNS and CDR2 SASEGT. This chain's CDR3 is CASSQTSAEQYF. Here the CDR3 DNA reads TGTGCCAGCAGTCAAACTTCGGCCGAGCAGTACTTC.

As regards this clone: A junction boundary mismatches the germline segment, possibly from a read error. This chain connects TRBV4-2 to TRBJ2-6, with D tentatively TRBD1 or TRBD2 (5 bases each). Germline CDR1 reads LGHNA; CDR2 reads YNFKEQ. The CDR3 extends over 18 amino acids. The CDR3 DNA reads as TGTGCCAGCAGCACCCCGGACGGGGTGGGTCCTGGGGCCAACGTACTGACTTTC. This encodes CASSTPDGVGPGANVLTF.

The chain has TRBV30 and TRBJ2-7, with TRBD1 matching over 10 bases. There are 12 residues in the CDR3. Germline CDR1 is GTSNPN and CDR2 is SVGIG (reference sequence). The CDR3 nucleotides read TGTGCGTGGGGACAGGGGAGAAACGAGCAGTACTTC. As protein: CAWGQGRNEQYF.

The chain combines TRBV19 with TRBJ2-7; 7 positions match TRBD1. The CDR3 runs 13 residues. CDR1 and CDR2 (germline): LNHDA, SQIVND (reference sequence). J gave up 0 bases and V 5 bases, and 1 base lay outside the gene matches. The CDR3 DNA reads TGTGCCAGTAGTGACAGGGCCTCCTACGAGCAGTACTTC. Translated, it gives CASSDRASYEQYF.

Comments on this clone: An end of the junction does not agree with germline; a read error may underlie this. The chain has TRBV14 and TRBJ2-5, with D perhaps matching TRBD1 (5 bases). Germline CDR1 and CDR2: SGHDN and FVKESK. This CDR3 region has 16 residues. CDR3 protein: CASNQDLGRAREAQYF. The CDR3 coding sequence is TGTGCCAGCAACCAAGATCTTGGCAGGGCGAGAGAGGCCCAGTACTTC.

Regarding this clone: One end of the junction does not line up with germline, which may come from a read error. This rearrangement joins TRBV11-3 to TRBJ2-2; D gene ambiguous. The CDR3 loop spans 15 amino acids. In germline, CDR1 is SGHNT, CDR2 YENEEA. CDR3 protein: CAISSPRIGAGELFF. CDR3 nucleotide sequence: TGTGCCATCAGCTCTCCTAGGATAGGTGCCGGGGAGCTGTTTTTT.

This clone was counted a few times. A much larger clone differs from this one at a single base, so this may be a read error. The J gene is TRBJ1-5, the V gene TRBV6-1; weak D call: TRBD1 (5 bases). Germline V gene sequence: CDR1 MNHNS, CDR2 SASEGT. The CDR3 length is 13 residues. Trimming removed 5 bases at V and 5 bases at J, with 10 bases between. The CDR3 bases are TGTGCCAGCAGTCAGGACATCTATCAGCCCCAGCATTTT. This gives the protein CASSQDIYQPQHF.

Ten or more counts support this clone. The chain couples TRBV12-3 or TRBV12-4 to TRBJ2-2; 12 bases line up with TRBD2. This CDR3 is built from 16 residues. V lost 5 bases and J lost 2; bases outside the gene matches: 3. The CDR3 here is CASSGTSGFNTGELFF. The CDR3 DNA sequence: TGTGCCAGCAGTGGGACTAGCGGGTTTAACACCGGGGAGCTGTTTTTT.

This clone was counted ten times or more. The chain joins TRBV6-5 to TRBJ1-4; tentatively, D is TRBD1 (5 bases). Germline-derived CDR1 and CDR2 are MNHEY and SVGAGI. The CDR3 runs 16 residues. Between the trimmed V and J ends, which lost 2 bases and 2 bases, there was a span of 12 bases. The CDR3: CASSYGTLGTNEKLFF. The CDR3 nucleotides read TGTGCCAGCAGTTACGGGACCCTAGGGACTAATGAAAAACTGTTTTTT.

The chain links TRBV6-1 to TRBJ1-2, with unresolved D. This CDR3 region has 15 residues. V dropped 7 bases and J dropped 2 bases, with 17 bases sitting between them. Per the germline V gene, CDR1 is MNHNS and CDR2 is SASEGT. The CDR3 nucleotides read TGTGCCAGCACCCCTACAGTCGATAGGAACTATGGCTACACCTTC. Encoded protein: CASTPTVDRNYGYTF.

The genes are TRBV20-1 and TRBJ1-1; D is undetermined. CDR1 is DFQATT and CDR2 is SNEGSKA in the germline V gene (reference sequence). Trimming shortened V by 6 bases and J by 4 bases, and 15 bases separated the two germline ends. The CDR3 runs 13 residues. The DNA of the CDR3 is TGCAGTGCAACCAATTTAGGTAGCACTGAAGCTTTCTTT. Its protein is CSATNLGSTEAFF.

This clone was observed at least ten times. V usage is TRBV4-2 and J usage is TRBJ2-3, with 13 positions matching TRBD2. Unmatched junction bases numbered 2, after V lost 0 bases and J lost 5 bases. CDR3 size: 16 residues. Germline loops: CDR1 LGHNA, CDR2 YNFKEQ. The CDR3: CASSQELAGGKDTQYF. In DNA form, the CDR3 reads TGTGCCAGCAGCCAAGAACTAGCGGGAGGGAAAGATACGCAGTATTTT.

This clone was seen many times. The CDR3 DNA follows: TGTGCCAGCAGCGGGACAGGGGTCACCGGGGAGCTGTTTTTT. Translated, it gives CASSGTGVTGELFF. This sequence joins TRBV3-1 and TRBJ2-2; 10 bases map to TRBD1. This CDR3 has 14 residues. Unmatched junction bases numbered 1, after V lost 5 bases and J lost 4 bases. Germline V gene sequence: CDR1 LGHDT, CDR2 YNNKEL (reference sequence).

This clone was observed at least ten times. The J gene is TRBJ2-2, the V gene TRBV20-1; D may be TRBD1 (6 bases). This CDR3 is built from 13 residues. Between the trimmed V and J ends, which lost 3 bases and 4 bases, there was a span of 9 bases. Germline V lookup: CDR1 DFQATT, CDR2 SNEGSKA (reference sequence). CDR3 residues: CSARNRVTGELFF. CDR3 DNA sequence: TGCAGTGCTAGGAACAGGGTCACCGGGGAGCTGTTTTTT.

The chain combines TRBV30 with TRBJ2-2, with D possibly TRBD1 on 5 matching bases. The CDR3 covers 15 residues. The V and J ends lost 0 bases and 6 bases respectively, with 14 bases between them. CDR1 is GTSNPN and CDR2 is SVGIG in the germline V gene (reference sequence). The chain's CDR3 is CAWSVLAGQPGELFF. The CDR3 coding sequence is TGTGCCTGGAGTGTACTGGCAGGGCAACCCGGGGAGCTGTTTTTT.

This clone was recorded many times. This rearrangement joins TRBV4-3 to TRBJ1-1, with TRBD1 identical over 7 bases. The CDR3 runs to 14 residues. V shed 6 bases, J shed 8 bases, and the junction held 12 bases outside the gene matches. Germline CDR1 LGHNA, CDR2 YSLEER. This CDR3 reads CASRANGAGGEAFF. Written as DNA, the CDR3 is TGCGCCAGCAGGGCAAATGGGGCAGGGGGGGAAGCTTTCTTT.

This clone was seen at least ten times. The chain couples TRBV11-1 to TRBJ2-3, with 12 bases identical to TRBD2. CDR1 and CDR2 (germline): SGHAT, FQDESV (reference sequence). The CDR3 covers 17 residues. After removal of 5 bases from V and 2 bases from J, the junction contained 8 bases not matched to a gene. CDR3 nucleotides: TGTGCCAGCAGCCGACTAGCGGGGGCTTCATTCACAGATACGCAGTATTTT. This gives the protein CASSRLAGASFTDTQYF. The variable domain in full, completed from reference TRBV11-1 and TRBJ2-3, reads EAEVAQSPRYKITEKSQAVAFWCDPISGHATLYWYRQILGQGPELLVQFQDESVVDDSQLPKDRFSAERLKGVDSTLKIQPAELGDSAMYLCASSRLAGASFTDTQYFGPGTRLTVL.

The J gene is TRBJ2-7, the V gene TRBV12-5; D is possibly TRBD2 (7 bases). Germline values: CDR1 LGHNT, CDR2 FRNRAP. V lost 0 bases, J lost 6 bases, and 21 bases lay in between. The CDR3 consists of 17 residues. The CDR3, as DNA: TGTGCTAGTGGTTTGGTAGGGGGGGGCACCCTTGCCGGCGAGCAGTACTTC. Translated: CASGLVGGGTLAGEQYF.

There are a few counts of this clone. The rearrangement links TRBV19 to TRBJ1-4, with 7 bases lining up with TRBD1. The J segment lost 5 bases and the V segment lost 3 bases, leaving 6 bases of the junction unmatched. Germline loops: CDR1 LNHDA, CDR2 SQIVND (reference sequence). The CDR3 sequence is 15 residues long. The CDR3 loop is CASSMTGTANEKLFF. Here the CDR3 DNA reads TGTGCCAGTAGTATGACGGGGACAGCCAATGAAAAACTGTTTTTT. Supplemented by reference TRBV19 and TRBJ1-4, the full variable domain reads DGGITQSPKYLFRKEGQNVTLSCEQNLNHDAMYWYRQDPGQGLRLIYYSQIVNDFQKGDIAEGYSVSREKKESFPLTVTSAQKNPTAFYLCASSMTGTANEKLFFGSGTQLSVL.

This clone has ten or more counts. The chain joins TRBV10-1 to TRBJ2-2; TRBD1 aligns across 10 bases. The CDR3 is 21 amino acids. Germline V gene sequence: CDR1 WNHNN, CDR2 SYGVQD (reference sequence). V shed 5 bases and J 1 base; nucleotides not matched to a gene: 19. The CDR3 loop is CASSPRRQGAPSVVNTGELFF. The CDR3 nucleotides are TGCGCCAGCAGTCCCCGTCGACAGGGGGCCCCCAGCGTGGTGAACACCGGGGAGCTGTTTTTT.

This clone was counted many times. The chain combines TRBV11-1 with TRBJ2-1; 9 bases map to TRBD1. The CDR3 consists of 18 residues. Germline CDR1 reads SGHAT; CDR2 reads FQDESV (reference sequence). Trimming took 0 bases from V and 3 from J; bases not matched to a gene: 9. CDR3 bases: TGTGCCAGCAGCTTAGCCAGAATCGGACAGGGGAGCTACAATGAGCAGTTCTTC. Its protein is CASSLARIGQGSYNEQFF.

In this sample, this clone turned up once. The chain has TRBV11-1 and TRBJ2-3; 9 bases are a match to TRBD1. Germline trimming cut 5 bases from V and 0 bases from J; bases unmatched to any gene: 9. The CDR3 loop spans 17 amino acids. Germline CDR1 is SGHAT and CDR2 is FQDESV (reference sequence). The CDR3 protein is CASSRQGDYPSTDTQYF. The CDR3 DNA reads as TGTGCCAGCAGCAGACAGGGGGACTACCCTAGCACAGATACGCAGTATTTT.

CDR3 sequence (DNA): TGTGCCAGCAGTTTAAGTCTAGCGGGATTCTCTGGTACGCAGTATTTT. It translates to CASSLSLAGFSGTQYF. The chain joins TRBV27 to TRBJ2-3; TRBD2 aligns across 9 bases. The CDR3 loop spans 16 amino acids. Germline CDR1 and CDR2: MNHEY and SMNVEV (reference sequence). J gave up 8 bases and V 2 bases, and 11 bases lay outside the gene matches.

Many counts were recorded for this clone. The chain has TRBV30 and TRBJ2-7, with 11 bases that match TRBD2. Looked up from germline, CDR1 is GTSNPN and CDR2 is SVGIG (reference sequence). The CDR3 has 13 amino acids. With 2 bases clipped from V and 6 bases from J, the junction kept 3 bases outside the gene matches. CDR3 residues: CAWSISGRAEQYF. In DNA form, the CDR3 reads TGTGCCTGGAGTATTAGCGGGAGGGCCGAGCAGTACTTC. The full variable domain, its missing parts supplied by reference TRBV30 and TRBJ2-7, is SQTIHQWPATLVQPVGSPLSLECTVEGTSNPNLYWYRQAAGRGLQLLFYSVGIGQISSEVPQNLSASRPQDRQFILSSKKLLLSDSGFYLCAWSISGRAEQYFGPGTRLTVT.

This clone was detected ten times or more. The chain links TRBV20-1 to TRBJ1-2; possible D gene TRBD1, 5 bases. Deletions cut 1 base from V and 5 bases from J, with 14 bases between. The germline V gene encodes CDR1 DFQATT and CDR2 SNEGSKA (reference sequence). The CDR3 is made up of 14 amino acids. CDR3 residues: CSARGGSQAYGYTF. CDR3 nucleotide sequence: TGCAGTGCTAGAGGGGGGAGTCAGGCTTATGGCTACACCTTC.